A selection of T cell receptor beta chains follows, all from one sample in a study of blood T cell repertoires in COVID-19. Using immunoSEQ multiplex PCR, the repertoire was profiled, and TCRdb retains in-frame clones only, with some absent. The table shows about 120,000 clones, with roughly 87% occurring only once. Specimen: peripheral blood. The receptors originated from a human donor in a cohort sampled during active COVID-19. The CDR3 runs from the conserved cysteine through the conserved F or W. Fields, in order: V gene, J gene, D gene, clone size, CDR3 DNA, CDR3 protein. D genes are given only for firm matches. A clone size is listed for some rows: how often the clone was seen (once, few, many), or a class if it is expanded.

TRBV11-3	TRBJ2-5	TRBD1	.	TGTGCCAGCAGCGAGGGCGAAAGGGGGCTAAGAGGGGAGACCCAGTACTTC	CASSEGERGLRGETQYF
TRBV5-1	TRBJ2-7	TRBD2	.	TGCGCCAGCAGCCCCCGGACTAGCGGGAGTCTCCGGTACGAGCAGTACTTC	CASSPRTSGSLRYEQYF
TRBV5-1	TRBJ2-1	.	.	TGCGCCAGCAGCTTGGACGCCGAGTATGAGCAGTTCTTC	CASSLDAEYEQFF
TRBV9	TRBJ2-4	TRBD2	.	TGTGCCAGCAGCGCCAGCGGGGGTAACATTCAGTACTTC	CASSASGGNIQYF
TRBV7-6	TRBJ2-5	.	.	TGTGCCAGCAGCTTAGTAGCGTCGGAGACCCAGTACTTC	CASSLVASETQYF
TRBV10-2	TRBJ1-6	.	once	TGCGCCAGCAGTGAGCTGAGCTCCTATAATTCACCCCTCCACTTT	CASSELSSYNSPLHF
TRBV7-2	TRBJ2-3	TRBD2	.	TGTGCCAGCAGCTTTAGTAGCGGGGGGCGCACAGATACGCAGTATTTT	CASSFSSGGRTDTQYF
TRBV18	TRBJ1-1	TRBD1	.	TGTGCCAGCCGGGGACAGCCTAACACTGAAGCTTTCTTT	CASRGQPNTEAFF
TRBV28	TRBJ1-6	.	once	TGTGCCAGCAGTGAGGTTAGGTCCTATAATTCACCCCTCCACTTT	CASSEVRSYNSPLHF
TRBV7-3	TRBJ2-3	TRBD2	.	TGTGCCAGCAGCTTAGGGCTCGTCAGCGGGGGGAACACAGATACGCAGTATTTT	CASSLGLVSGGNTDTQYF
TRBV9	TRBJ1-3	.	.	TGTGCCAGCAGCTCCAGGGGAGTGGGGGACACCATATATTTT	CASSSRGVGDTIYF
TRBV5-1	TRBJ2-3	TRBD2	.	TGCGCCAGCAGACCTAGCGGGGGGCAAGGAGATACGCAGTATTTT	CASRPSGGQGDTQYF
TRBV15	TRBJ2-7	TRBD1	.	TGTGCCACCAGCAGAGGGGGACAGTTCACCTACGAGCAGTACTTC	CATSRGGQFTYEQYF
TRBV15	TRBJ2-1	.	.	TGTGCCACCAGCAGTGTCACAGGGTTAAGCTCCTACAATGAGCAGTTCTTC	CATSSVTGLSSYNEQFF
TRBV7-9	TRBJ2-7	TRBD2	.	TGTGCCAGCAGCTTAATGCGGGGGTCGTTCGACGAGCAGTACTTC	CASSLMRGSFDEQYF
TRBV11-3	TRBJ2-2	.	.	TGTGCCAGCAGCTTAGGGGCGCTCGGGAGCACCGGGGAGCTGTTTTTT	CASSLGALGSTGELFF
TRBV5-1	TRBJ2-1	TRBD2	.	TGCGCCAGCAGAGTAGCGGGGGAGCAGTTCTTC	CASRVAGEQFF
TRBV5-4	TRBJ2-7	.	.	TGTGCCAGCAGCTCCCGGGGGACCCACGAGCAGTACTTC	CASSSRGTHEQYF
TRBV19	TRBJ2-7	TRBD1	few	TGTGCCAGTAGTATTAAGGGACAGAGCTTCACCTACGAGCAGTACTTC	CASSIKGQSFTYEQYF
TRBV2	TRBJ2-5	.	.	TGTGCCAGCAGTGATTTGGCTGTAGAGGCCGGAGAGACCCAGTACTTC	CASSDLAVEAGETQYF
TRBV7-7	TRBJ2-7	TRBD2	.	TGTGCTAGCAGCCCCAGCGGGGACCCCTACGAGCAGTACTTC	CASSPSGDPYEQYF
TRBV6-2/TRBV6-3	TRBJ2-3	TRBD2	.	TGTGCCAGCAGCCCTCATTTACTAGCGGGGGATGATACGCAGTATTTT	CASSPHLLAGDDTQYF
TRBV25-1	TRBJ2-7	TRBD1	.	TGTGCCACCGCGGTAGGGGGCGCGAGGTACGAGCAGTACTTC	CATAVGGARYEQYF
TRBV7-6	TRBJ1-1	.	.	TGTGCCAGCAGCTTAGTAACGGACACTGAAGCTTTCTTT	CASSLVTDTEAFF
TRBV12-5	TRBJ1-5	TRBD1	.	TGTGCTAGTGGGCGGACAGGGGTTGGTCAGCCCCAGCATTTT	CASGRTGVGQPQHF
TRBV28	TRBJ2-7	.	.	TGTGCCAGCAGTTCCCCTGTTCTAGGACAGAGCTACGAGCAGTACTTC	CASSSPVLGQSYEQYF
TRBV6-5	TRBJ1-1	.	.	TGTGCCAGCATCCCCCTCCGGCGGGGGGCCACTGAAGCTTTCTTT	CASIPLRRGATEAFF
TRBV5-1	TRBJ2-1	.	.	TGCGCCAGCAGCTTGGCCAGGGGCGCTCAGAGTGAGCAGTTCTTC	CASSLARGAQSEQFF
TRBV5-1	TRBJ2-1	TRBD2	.	TGCGCCAGCATGGCGGGACTAGCGGAGAATGAGCAGTTCTTC	CASMAGLAENEQFF